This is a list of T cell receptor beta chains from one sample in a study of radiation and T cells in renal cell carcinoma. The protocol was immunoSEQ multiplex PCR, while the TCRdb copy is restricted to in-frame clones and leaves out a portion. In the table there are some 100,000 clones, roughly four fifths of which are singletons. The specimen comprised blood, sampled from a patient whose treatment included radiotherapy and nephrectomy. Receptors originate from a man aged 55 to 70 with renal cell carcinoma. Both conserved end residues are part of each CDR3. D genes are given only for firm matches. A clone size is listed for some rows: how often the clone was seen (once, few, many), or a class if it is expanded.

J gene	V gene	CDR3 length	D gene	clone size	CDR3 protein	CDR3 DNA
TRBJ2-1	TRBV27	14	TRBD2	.	CASRAGVGYNEQFF	TGTGCCAGCAGGGCGGGAGTTGGGTACAATGAGCAGTTCTTC
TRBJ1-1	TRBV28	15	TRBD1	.	CASSFTGTGTTEAFF	TGTGCCAGCAGTTTCACCGGGACAGGTACCACTGAAGCTTTCTTT
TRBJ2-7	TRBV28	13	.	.	CASNPSETYEQYF	TGTGCCAGCAATCCTAGCGAAACCTACGAGCAGTACTTC
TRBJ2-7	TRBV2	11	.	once	CASSASDEQYF	TGTGCCAGCAGTGCCAGCGACGAGCAGTACTTC
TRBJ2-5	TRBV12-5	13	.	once	CASGPRGSRAQYF	TGTGCTAGTGGTCCGAGGGGCAGCCGGGCCCAGTACTTC
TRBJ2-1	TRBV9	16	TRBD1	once	CASSAYLGQGGNEQFF	TGTGCCAGCAGCGCGTACCTGGGACAGGGGGGTAATGAGCAGTTCTTC
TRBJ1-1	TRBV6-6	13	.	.	CASTHGGGTEAFF	TGTGCCAGCACCCACGGGGGGGGCACTGAAGCTTTCTTT
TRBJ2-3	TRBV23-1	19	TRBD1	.	CASSQPDRGRGWGVDTQYF	TGCGCCAGCAGTCAACCCGACAGGGGGCGCGGGTGGGGAGTAGATACGCAGTATTTT
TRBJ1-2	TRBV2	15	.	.	CASSESVPTLYGYTF	TGTGCCAGCAGTGAATCCGTTCCGACACTCTATGGCTACACCTTC
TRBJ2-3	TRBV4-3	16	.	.	CASSQDRDTSTDTQYF	TGCGCCAGCAGCCAAGATCGGGACACAAGCACAGATACGCAGTATTTT
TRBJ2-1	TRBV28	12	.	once	CASSLENNEQFF	TGTGCCAGCAGTTTAGAAAACAATGAGCAGTTCTTC
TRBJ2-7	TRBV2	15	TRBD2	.	CASSSTSASSYEQYF	TGTGCCAGCAGTTCAACTAGCGCGAGCTCCTACGAGCAGTACTTC
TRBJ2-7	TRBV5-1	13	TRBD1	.	CASSSRTGEEQYF	TGCGCCAGCAGCTCGAGGACAGGGGAAGAGCAGTACTTC
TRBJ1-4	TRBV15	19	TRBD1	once	CATSRDTPGGGLTNEKLFF	TGTGCCACCAGCAGAGATACCCCAGGGGGCGGCTTGACTAATGAAAAACTGTTTTTT
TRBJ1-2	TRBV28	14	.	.	CASMMRQASYGYTF	TGTGCCAGCATGATGCGACAGGCAAGCTATGGCTACACCTTC
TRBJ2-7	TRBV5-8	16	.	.	CASSLGTLLFAYEQYF	TGTGCCAGCAGCTTGGGGACACTTCTCTTTGCTTACGAGCAGTACTTC
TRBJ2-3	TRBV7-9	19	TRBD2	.	CASSFSSPMRGSWTDTQYF	TGTGCCAGCAGCTTTTCGTCCCCCATGCGCGGGAGTTGGACAGATACGCAGTATTTT
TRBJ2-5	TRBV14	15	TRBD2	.	CASSQLLAGVETQYF	TGTGCCAGCAGCCAATTGCTAGCGGGAGTGGAGACCCAGTACTTC
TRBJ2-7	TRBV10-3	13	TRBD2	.	CAIGGTGGVEQYF	TGTGCCATCGGCGGGACGGGAGGGGTCGAGCAGTACTTC
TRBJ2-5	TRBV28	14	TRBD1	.	CASSPGQGTETQYF	TGTGCCAGCAGCCCCGGACAGGGGACAGAGACCCAGTACTTC
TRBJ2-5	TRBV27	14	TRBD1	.	CASSWTGGKETQYF	TGTGCCAGCAGTTGGACAGGGGGAAAAGAGACCCAGTACTTC
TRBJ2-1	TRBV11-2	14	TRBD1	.	CASSPGQGYNEQFF	TGTGCCAGCAGCCCGGGACAGGGGTACAATGAGCAGTTCTTC
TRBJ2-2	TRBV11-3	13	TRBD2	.	CASSRRGAGELFF	TGTGCCAGCAGCCGGCGGGGGGCCGGGGAGCTGTTTTTT
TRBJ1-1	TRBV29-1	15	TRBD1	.	CSVGLQGGVNTEAFF	TGCAGCGTTGGATTACAGGGGGGGGTGAACACTGAAGCTTTCTTT
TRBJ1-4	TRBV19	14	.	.	CASSPVATNEKLFF	TGTGCCAGTTCCCCCGTGGCAACTAATGAAAAACTGTTTTTT
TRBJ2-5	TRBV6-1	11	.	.	CASSQQETQYF	TGTGCCAGCAGTCAGCAAGAGACCCAGTACTTC
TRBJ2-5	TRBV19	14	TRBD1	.	CASSTGTGRETQYF	TGTGCCAGTAGTACAGGGACAGGGAGAGAGACCCAGTACTTC
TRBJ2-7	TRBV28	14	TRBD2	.	CASNIAGATYEQYF	TGTGCCAGCAACATAGCGGGAGCGACCTACGAGCAGTACTTC